This section outlines one T cell receptor beta chain sequence together with its context. V dropped 3 bases and J dropped 6 bases, with 8 bases sitting between them. The CDR3 extends over 13 amino acids. CDR1 and CDR2 (germline): LGHNA, YSLEER. The table came from immunoSEQ multiplex PCR; TCRdb's copy has only in-frame clones and leaves some out. The table lists around 99,000 clones, about 92% of them singletons. The record originates from a study of T cell responses to AZD1222 COVID-19 vaccine. Sequenced here: peripheral blood, sampled on day 0 of AZD1222 vaccination. This sequence joins TRBV4-3 and TRBJ2-2, with D maybe TRBD2 (5 bases). The clonotype was recovered from an adult in good health. The CDR3 DNA reads as TGCGCCAGCAGCCAGCGAGGGCCCGGGGAGCTGTTTTTT. Translating it yields CASSQRGPGELFF.